One and the same sample provided the 8 T cell receptor beta chains below, sequenced in a study of cytomegalovirus exposure and HLA in healthy donors. The repertoire was sequenced with immunoSEQ multiplex PCR; TCRdb's copy has only in-frame clones and lacks some. The table lists about 330,000 clones, 86% of them singletons. The sample taken for sequencing was PBMCs. These receptors were collected from a woman under 30 in good health and CMV-seronegative.

V gene TRBV5-6 combines with J gene TRBJ2-3; no clear D gene. Trimming shortened V by 7 bases and J by 6 bases, and 9 bases separated the two germline ends. The CDR3 spans 11 residues. Germline V lookup: CDR1 SGHDT, CDR2 YYEEEE. CDR3 sequence reads: CASQVADTQYF. The CDR3 DNA reads as TGTGCCAGCCAGGTGGCGGATACGCAGTATTTT. The full variable domain, rest sourced from reference TRBV5-6 and TRBJ2-3, is DAGVTQSPTHLIKTRGQQVTLRCSPKSGHDTVSWYQQALGQGPQFIFQYYEEEERQRGNFPDRFSGHQFPNYSSELNVNALLLGDSALYLCASQVADTQYFGPGTRLTVL.

The gene calls are TRBV10-3 and TRBJ1-5; 9 nucleotides agree with TRBD1. Germline CDR1 ENHRY, CDR2 SYGVKD. The length of the CDR3 is 13 residues. Unmatched junction bases numbered 5, after V lost 9 bases and J lost 5 bases. The CDR3 bases are TGTGCCATAAGGGACAGGGACCATCAGCCCCAGCATTTT. Its protein is CAIRDRDHQPQHF.

This clone has a single count. The chain employs TRBV10-3 and TRBJ1-4, with 9 bases that match TRBD1. The CDR3 contains 13 residues. The V segment lost 11 bases and the J segment 6 bases; nucleotides outside the gene matches: 7. CDR1 and CDR2 from the germline V gene are ENHRY and SYGVKD. The CDR3 sequence is CAVSRDRDEKLFF. CDR3 sequence (DNA): TGTGCCGTATCACGGGACAGGGATGAAAAACTGTTTTTT.

This chain links TRBV7-2 with TRBJ2-1; TRBD2 matches at 7 bases. CDR1 is SGHTA and CDR2 is FQGNSA in the germline V gene. This CDR3 comprises 11 residues. With 6 bases clipped from V and 10 bases from J, the junction kept 3 bases outside the gene matches. CDR3 DNA sequence: TGTGCCAGCAGTCTACTAGCGGAGCAGTTCTTC. Its translation: CASSLLAEQFF.

A remark on this clone: The same CDR3 is also encoded by other DNA sequences in this sample. The rearrangement joins TRBV5-1 to TRBJ1-5, with D tentatively TRBD1 (5 bases). The V and J ends lost 0 bases and 5 bases respectively, with 6 bases between them. The CDR3 contains 13 residues. Germline loops: CDR1 SGHRS, CDR2 YFSETQ. The CDR3 is CASSLAGDQPQHF. Here the CDR3 DNA reads TGCGCCAGCAGCTTGGCGGGGGATCAGCCCCAGCATTTT.

In nucleotides, the CDR3 is TGCGCCAGCAGCCAGACAGGGGAACAGCCCCAGCATTTT. Residues: CASSQTGEQPQHF. This rearrangement joins TRBV4-1 to TRBJ1-5, with 8 bases that match TRBD1. Germline CDR1 MGHRA, CDR2 YSYEKL. The V segment lost 3 bases and the J segment 7 bases; nucleotides outside the gene matches: 2. This CDR3 region has 13 residues.

CDR3 coding DNA: TGCGCCAGCAGCCCGGATCCGGATAGGGGTCGATACGAGCAGTACTTC. As protein: CASSPDPDRGRYEQYF. The V and J genes are TRBV5-1 and TRBJ2-7, with D possibly being TRBD1 (5 bases). Trimming took off 4 bases at V and 4 bases at J, with 21 bases between the two ends. The CDR3 extends over 16 amino acids. Germline loops: CDR1 SGHRS, CDR2 YFSETQ. Variable domain in full (rest from reference TRBV5-1 and TRBJ2-7): KAGVTQTPRYLIKTRGQQVTLSCSPISGHRSVSWYQQTPGQGLQFLFEYFSETQRNKGNFPGRFSGRQFSNSRSEMNVSTLELGDSALYLCASSPDPDRGRYEQYFGPGTRLTVT.

Comment on this clone: Other DNA sequences from this sample encode an identical CDR3 as well. This sequence joins TRBV4-1 and TRBJ1-1; 7 nucleotides match TRBD1. V shed 1 base and J 2 bases; nucleotides not matched to a gene: 1. The CDR3 has 14 amino acids. CDR1 MGHRA and CDR2 YSYEKL come from the germline V gene. CDR3 in DNA: TGCGCCAGCAGCCAAGGACAGGGAAACACTGAAGCTTTCTTT. This gives the protein CASSQGQGNTEAFF.